Described below is a single T cell receptor (beta chain) sequence and its context. Its antigen remains unknown. This entry is derived from a study of identical twins. Study results and limitations: Models predicted less out-of-frame TCR alpha sharing in monozygotic twins than was found.

V was trimmed by 7 bases and J by 8 bases, leaving 18 bases between them. The CDR3 extends over 14 amino acids. Germline V gene data show CDR1 as SGHAT and CDR2 as FQNNGV. In TCRdb, the 5' RACE reads were re-called with MiXCR into one record per CDR3 protein. This table holds about 200,000 distinct CDR3 sequences, approximately 9% found once. The clonotype was recovered from a woman younger than 30 in good health. V is TRBV11-2 and J is TRBJ2-1; a possible D gene is TRBD2 (6 bases). The sequenced sample was memory (CD45RO+) T cells sorted from blood. The CDR3 coding sequence is TGTGCCAGCACCTCTCTCGGGACTCTTCATGAGCAGTTCTTC. As protein: CASTSLGTLHEQFF.